This T cell receptor beta chain derives from a study of shared clonotypes between healthy human individuals (dated by TCRdb to about 2020). Study-wide context: A couple of women and three men aged 18 to 49 years were included in the cohort. The study deeply sequenced blood TCR repertoires of roughly five healthy adults to estimate repertoire size and the extent of clonotype sharing between individuals. Different laboratories and diverse techniques were used to prepare libraries and sequence TCR repertoires, to increase sequencing depth and limit assay-specific biases. Between about 0.94 and 10 billion PBMCs per donor were obtained by leukapheresis. For each donor, CD4 naive and CD4 memory were each given three plates, CD8 naive was given two plates, and CD8 memory was given one plate.

Donors were healthy HIV-negative adults with no recently reported acute infections or vaccinations. All donors were Caucasian adults living in Nashville, Tennessee, USA. CD4+ T cells were enriched through magnetic negative selection, after which naive cells were positively selected on CD45RA and the remaining negative fraction served as the memory subset. Blood was obtained by leukapheresis, after which PBMCs were separated by Ficoll-Histopaque density gradient centrifugation and cryopreserved in liquid nitrogen vapor phase. Analytical flow cytometry was used to check the purity and quantity of each magnetically sorted T cell population. Each sorted fraction had its genomic DNA isolated and then quantified by UV absorbance on a Nanodrop 2000c. This clone was seen only a few times. Its specific antigen is unknown. Base quality data are lacking; no much larger clone is found one base away. Other nucleotide sequences in the sample specify the same CDR3.

For CDR1 and CDR2, the germline V gene lists MDHEN and SYDVKM. Including cysteine and phenylalanine, the CDR3 has 10 amino acids. Only CDR3 DNA remains: 30 bases, in frame from the first base. The V and J ends are trimmed by 2 bases and 5 bases, leaving 0 bases between them. Using the deep immunoSEQ assay, multiplex PCR amplified TCR CDR3 regions from genomic DNA. Extracted genomic DNA from each cell subset was spread evenly across all wells of several immunoSEQ 96-well plates, with each plate serving as a replicate. For sorted subsets, 200 to 250 ng of genomic DNA, equivalent to around 30,000 T cell genomes, went into each replicate PCR. The purified libraries were quantified using a Qubit 3.0 fluorometer, sized with a Bioanalyzer 2100, and then quantified again using the KAPA Library Quantification kit. Every immunoSEQ 96-well plate was sequenced on a separate single-read 150-cycle Illumina NextSeq 550 flow cell. Per the source publication's procedure: The immunoSEQ output contained only junctional sequences without quality scores, so filtering could not match that applied to full-length reads. To assign V/J genes and CDR3, sequences were annotated using PyIR, a Python wrapper for IgBLAST v1.9, with IMGT germline references. Reads were filtered out if the reads had weak V/J assignments (E-value above 1e-6), no CDR3, stop codons, out-of-frame junctions, or ambiguous translated residues. V3J clonotypes were defined as sequences sharing an identical inferred V gene, J gene, and CDR3 amino acid sequence. To compute the percentage overlap between repertoires, the number of shared unique clonotypes was divided by the size of the smaller repertoire. RTK rarefaction, the Chao1 estimator, and Recon v2.1 estimates of unobserved clonotypes were used to assess repertoire richness. Generation probabilities were computed with OLGA for all TCRbeta clonotypes obtained by the gDNA method from several donors. Drawn from immuneACCESS, this table holds only the in-frame rearrangements with V and J called that TCRdb kept. Clones are partly lost; checked studies trace under half to an unresolved V gene and leave the rest unexplained. The V and J calls and clone size were taken over from that table, and D and trimming were inferred from the DNA. The sample includes roughly 2.2 million clones, with around 90% observed a single time. Together, the top ten hold about 0.41% of the sample.

On the study overall, not on this receptor specifically: The small number of donors limited the genetic and exposure-history diversity represented. Larger estimated clonotype richness was generally found for naive subsets than for memory subsets. Rarefaction of sorted-subset datasets indicated incomplete sequencing despite the large sequencing depth. Clonotypes shared by all four sorted-subset donors showed higher generation probabilities than non-shared clonotypes. When several donors were compared, the shared fraction of clonotypes was 5% to 6.5% for naive CD4, 3.5% for naive CD8, more than 2% for memory CD4, and around 0.37% for memory CD8. Pairwise subsampling led to the expectation that sequencing depth would affect the degree of clonotype sharing among donors. Sampling was restricted to blood, and TCR repertoires in tissue are likely to differ from TCR repertoires in blood.

The rearranged chain carries TRBV28 and TRBJ1-1; the D gene remains uncertain. The sequenced sample consisted of naive CD4+ T cells from PBMCs. According to the study, the label for this sample's cell subset or site signals: CD45RA+ positively selected. The receptor comes from a young man in good health. Some clones in this sample may be carry-over from other donors' samples. The DNA sequence is given as TGTGCCAGCAGTTTAACTGAAGCTTTCTTT. This sequence encodes CASSLTEAFF.